A selection of T cell receptor beta chains follows, all from one sample in a study of regulatory T cells in long-lasting Graves disease. TCRdb used MiXCR to reprocess the multiplex PCR reads, holding one entry per CDR3 protein. The sample shows almost 350,000 distinct CDR3 sequences, 15% to 20% of them seen only once. The sample consisted of peripheral blood mononuclear cells (PBMCs), taken when the disease was refractory, from a patient treated with antithyroid drugs. Receptor source: a female donor with Graves disease. Both conserved end residues are part of each CDR3. The D gene is left open where the match is weak. Rows give clone size only sometimes, using once, few, many, or a class for an expanded clone.

TRBJ2-3 - TRBD2 TRBV9 CASSAGGSGGTSTDTQYF TGTGCCAGCAGCGCTGGGGGAAGCGGGGGGACTAGCACAGATACGCAGTATTTT
TRBJ1-5 - - TRBV24-1 CATSDGHQPQHF TGTGCCACCAGTGACGGGCATCAGCCCCAGCATTTT
TRBJ2-7 - - TRBV12-3/TRBV12-4 CASSFGTSREQYF TGTGCCAGCAGTTTTGGGACTTCGCGGGAGCAGTACTTC
TRBJ2-7 - - TRBV7-2 CASSLGPGDHLEQYF TGTGCCAGCAGCTTAGGCCCGGGAGATCACCTCGAGCAGTACTTC
TRBJ1-3 few - TRBV27 CASSERGTVSGNTIYF TGTGCCAGCAGTGAGCGAGGAACGGTCTCTGGAAACACCATATATTTT
TRBJ2-7 - - TRBV28 CAGSLGWPEGEQYF TGTGCCGGCAGTTTAGGGTGGCCCGAAGGGGAGCAGTACTTC
TRBJ2-7 many - TRBV28 CASSSVSQGNEQYF TGTGCCAGCAGCTCCGTTTCCCAGGGGAACGAGCAGTACTTC
TRBJ1-2 few TRBD1 TRBV9 CASSGGQGLYGYTF TGTGCCAGCAGCGGGGGACAGGGGCTCTATGGCTACACCTTC
TRBJ2-1 - - TRBV30 CAWTSTWGATPINEQFF TGTGCCTGGACCTCTACCTGGGGGGCAACACCGATTAATGAGCAGTTCTTC
TRBJ1-5 many - TRBV6-1 CASSRDWGNQPQHF TGTGCCAGCAGCAGGGATTGGGGCAATCAGCCCCAGCATTTT
TRBJ1-1 many - TRBV3-1 CASSQRGMNTEAFF TGTGCCAGCAGCCAAAGGGGGATGAACACTGAAGCTTTCTTT
TRBJ2-7 many TRBD1 TRBV7-2 CASSTRTGSHEQYF TGTGCCAGCAGCACCCGGACAGGGAGCCACGAGCAGTACTTC
TRBJ2-5 - - TRBV7-9 CASSLAGERLETQYF TGTGCCAGCAGCTTAGCGGGAGAAAGGTTGGAGACCCAGTACTTC
TRBJ1-4 - - TRBV5-4 CASSSGGTNEKLFF TGTGCCAGCAGCTCGGGGGGCACTAATGAAAAACTGTTTTTT
TRBJ1-2 few - TRBV9 CASSVFAKANYGYTF TGTGCCAGCAGCGTTTTTGCGAAAGCTAACTATGGCTACACCTTC
TRBJ1-1 few - TRBV12-5 CASGFWNTEAFF TGTGCTAGTGGTTTCTGGAACACTGAAGCTTTCTTT
TRBJ1-4 many - TRBV30 CASAKGPTNEKLFF TGTGCCTCAGCGAAGGGACCGACTAATGAAAAACTGTTTTTT
TRBJ1-1 - - TRBV7-9 CASSLDYEGKGNHEAFF TGTGCCAGCAGCTTAGACTACGAAGGTAAGGGGAACCATGAAGCTTTCTTT
TRBJ2-7 many TRBD2 TRBV9 CASTSLTAGGRDEQYF TGTGCCAGCACCTCCCTAACAGCGGGGGGAAGGGACGAGCAGTACTTC
TRBJ2-1 - - TRBV10-3 CAISESPLKEQFF TGTGCCATCAGTGAGTCCCCACTTAAGGAGCAGTTCTTC
TRBJ2-4 many TRBD1 TRBV12-3/TRBV12-4 CASSPTGGSKNIQYF TGTGCCAGCAGCCCGACAGGGGGAAGCAAAAACATTCAGTACTTC
TRBJ1-3 - - TRBV11-2 CASSLFPGSSGNTIYF TGTGCCAGCAGCTTATTCCCGGGGAGCTCTGGAAACACCATATATTTT
TRBJ1-1 - - TRBV11-3 CASSLSLGIMNTEAFF TGTGCCAGCAGCTTATCATTGGGGATAATGAACACTGAAGCTTTCTTT
TRBJ2-1 - - TRBV28 CASSLGYNEQFF TGTGCCAGCAGTTTGGGATACAATGAGCAGTTCTTC
TRBJ2-3 - TRBD1 TRBV24-1 CATSGGTGYSTDTQYF TGTGCCACCAGTGGCGGGACAGGGTATAGCACAGATACGCAGTATTTT
TRBJ1-5 few - TRBV19 CASSIGSVTGGDQPQHF TGTGCCAGTAGTATAGGGTCCGTGACAGGTGGGGATCAGCCCCAGCATTTT
TRBJ2-7 many - TRBV7-2 CASSSFRDTHEQYF TGTGCCAGCAGCTCCTTCCGGGACACCCACGAGCAGTACTTC
TRBJ2-5 - - TRBV3-1 CASGPGLQETQYF TGTGCCAGCGGCCCGGGACTCCAAGAGACCCAGTACTTC
TRBJ1-2 - TRBD1 TRBV7-8 CASSHIRGREINYGYTF TGTGCCAGCAGCCATATCAGGGGGCGAGAGATTAACTATGGCTACACCTTC
TRBJ2-7 - - TRBV19 CASRGVRDEQYF TGTGCCAGTAGAGGGGTACGGGACGAGCAGTACTTC
TRBJ2-7 many TRBD2 TRBV12-3/TRBV12-4 CASSSGTSGSYEQYF TGTGCCAGCAGTTCCGGGACTAGCGGCTCCTACGAGCAGTACTTC
TRBJ2-7 - - TRBV9 CASSVGPATVSSYEQYF TGTGCCAGCAGCGTAGGCCCCGCGACGGTGAGCTCCTACGAGCAGTACTTC
TRBJ2-2 once - TRBV11-3 CASSLVGRLGFGDTGELFF TGTGCCAGCAGCTTAGTCGGTCGGTTGGGTTTCGGGGACACCGGGGAGCTGTTTTTT
TRBJ2-7 many - TRBV6-2/TRBV6-3 CASSPSRFYEQYF TGTGCCAGCAGTCCCTCGCGGTTCTACGAGCAGTACTTC
TRBJ1-3 - - TRBV18 CASSPQGGVLGNTIYF TGTGCCAGCTCACCACAGGGAGGGGTGCTCGGAAACACCATATATTTT
TRBJ2-5 many - TRBV4-1 CASSPRARETQYF TGCGCCAGCAGCCCTAGGGCCCGGGAGACCCAGTACTTC
TRBJ1-5 - - TRBV12-3/TRBV12-4 CASSFLRRGGLITPDSNQPQHF TGTGCCAGCAGTTTTCTGAGGCGGGGAGGACTTATCACCCCTGATAGCAATCAGCCCCAGCATTTT
TRBJ2-2 few TRBD2 TRBV20-1 CSASGARTSGSYTGELFF TGCAGTGCTAGCGGGGCCCGGACTAGCGGTTCTTACACCGGGGAGCTGTTTTTT
TRBJ2-7 - - TRBV28 CASSLWSLGSIYEQYF TGTGCCAGCAGTTTATGGAGCCTCGGGAGTATATACGAGCAGTACTTC
TRBJ2-5 many - TRBV7-2 CASSSDLRIYQETQYF TGTGCCAGCAGCTCAGACCTACGAATCTACCAAGAGACCCAGTACTTC
TRBJ2-1 - - TRBV29-1 CSVGPGNEQFF TGCAGCGTTGGTCCGGGGAATGAGCAGTTCTTC
TRBJ2-1 - TRBD2 TRBV7-2 CASSLGFTGAGGPRSEQFF TGTGCCAGCAGCTTAGGTTTTACGGGGGCGGGGGGGCCTCGGAGTGAGCAGTTCTTC
TRBJ1-5 - - TRBV7-9 CASSLGGHHQPQHF TGTGCCAGCAGCTTGGGGGGGCATCATCAGCCCCAGCATTTT
TRBJ1-6 - TRBD1 TRBV11-3 CASSLGQGTYNSPLHF TGTGCCAGCAGCTTGGGACAGGGAACCTATAATTCACCCCTCCACTTT
TRBJ2-2 many - TRBV7-8 CASSNHRVNTGELFF TGTGCCAGCAGCAATCACAGGGTGAACACCGGGGAGCTGTTTTTT
TRBJ2-7 - - TRBV6-6 CASSYSSTDYEQYF TGTGCCAGCAGTTACTCGTCGACAGACTACGAGCAGTACTTC
TRBJ2-4 - - TRBV18 CASSPPGTIGAKNIQYF TGTGCCAGCTCACCACCAGGGACAATCGGGGCCAAAAACATTCAGTACTTC
TRBJ2-7 - - TRBV6-1 CATAWGFIYEQYF TGTGCCACCGCATGGGGGTTCATCTACGAGCAGTACTTC
TRBJ2-7 few TRBD2 TRBV13 CASSSPNGSSGGPGSSYEQYF TGTGCCAGCAGCTCCCCCAATGGGAGTAGCGGGGGGCCAGGGAGCTCCTACGAGCAGTACTTC
TRBJ1-1 many - TRBV20-1 CSARSYDSMNTEAFF TGCAGTGCTAGATCCTATGACAGCATGAACACTGAAGCTTTCTTT
TRBJ2-7 many TRBD1 TRBV7-9 CASSGGTGNPYEQYF TGTGCCAGCAGCGGGGGGACAGGGAACCCCTACGAGCAGTACTTC
TRBJ1-6 many - TRBV27 CASSFQANSPLHF TGTGCCAGCAGTTTTCAAGCCAATTCACCCCTCCACTTT
TRBJ1-4 many TRBD1 TRBV7-9 CASSTRQGADNEKLFF TGTGCCAGCAGCACCCGACAGGGGGCTGATAATGAAAAACTGTTTTTT